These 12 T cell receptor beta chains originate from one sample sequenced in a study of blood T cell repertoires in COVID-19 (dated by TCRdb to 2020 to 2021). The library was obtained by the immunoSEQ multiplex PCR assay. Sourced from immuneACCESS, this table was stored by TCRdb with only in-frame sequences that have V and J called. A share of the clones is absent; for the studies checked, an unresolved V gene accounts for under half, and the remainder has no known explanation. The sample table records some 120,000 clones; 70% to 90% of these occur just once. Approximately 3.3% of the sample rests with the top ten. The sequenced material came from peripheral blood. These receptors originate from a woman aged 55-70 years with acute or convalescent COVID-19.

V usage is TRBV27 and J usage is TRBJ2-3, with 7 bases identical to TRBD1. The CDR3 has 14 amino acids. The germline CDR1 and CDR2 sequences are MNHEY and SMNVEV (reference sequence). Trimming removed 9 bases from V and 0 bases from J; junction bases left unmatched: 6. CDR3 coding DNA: TGTGCCAGTGGTGACAGGGATAGCACAGATACGCAGTATTTT. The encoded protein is CASGDRDSTDTQYF.

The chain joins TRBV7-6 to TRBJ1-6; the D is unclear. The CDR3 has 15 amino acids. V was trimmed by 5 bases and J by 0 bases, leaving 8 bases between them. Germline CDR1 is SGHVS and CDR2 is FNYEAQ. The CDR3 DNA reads TGTGCCAGCAGCCCCGGTCGCTCCTATAATTCACCCCTCCACTTT. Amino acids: CASSPGRSYNSPLHF.

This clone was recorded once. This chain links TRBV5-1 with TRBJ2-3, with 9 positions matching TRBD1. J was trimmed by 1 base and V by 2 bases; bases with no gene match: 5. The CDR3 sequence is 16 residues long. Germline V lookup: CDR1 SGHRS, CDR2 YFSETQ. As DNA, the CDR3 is TGCGCCAGCAGCTTACAGGGGGCGGTTCGCACAGATACGCAGTATTTT. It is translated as CASSLQGAVRTDTQYF.

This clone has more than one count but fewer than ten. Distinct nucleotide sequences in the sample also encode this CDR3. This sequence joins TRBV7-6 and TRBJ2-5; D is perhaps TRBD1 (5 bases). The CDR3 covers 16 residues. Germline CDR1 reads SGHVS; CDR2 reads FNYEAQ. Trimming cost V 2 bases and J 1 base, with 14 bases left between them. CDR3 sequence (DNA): TGTGCCAGCAGCTTAACGCCCCGTGGGGCCCAAGAGACCCAGTACTTC. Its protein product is CASSLTPRGAQETQYF.

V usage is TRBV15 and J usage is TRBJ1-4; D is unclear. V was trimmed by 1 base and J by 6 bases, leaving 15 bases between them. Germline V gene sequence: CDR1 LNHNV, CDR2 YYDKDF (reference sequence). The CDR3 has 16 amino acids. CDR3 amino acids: CATSRGEGREDEKLFF. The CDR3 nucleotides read TGTGCCACCAGCAGAGGAGAAGGGAGAGAAGATGAAAAACTGTTTTTT.

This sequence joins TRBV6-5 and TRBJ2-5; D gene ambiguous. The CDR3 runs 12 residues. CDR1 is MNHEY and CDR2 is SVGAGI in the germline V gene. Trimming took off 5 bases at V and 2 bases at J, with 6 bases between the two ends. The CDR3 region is CASSPRQETQYF. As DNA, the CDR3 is TGTGCCAGCAGTCCCAGACAAGAGACCCAGTACTTC.

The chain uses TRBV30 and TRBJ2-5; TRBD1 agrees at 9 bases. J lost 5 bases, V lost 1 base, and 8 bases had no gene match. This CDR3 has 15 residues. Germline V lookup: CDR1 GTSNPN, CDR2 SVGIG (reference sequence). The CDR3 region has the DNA TGTGCCTGGAGTGCAGGGACAGGGTTTGCGGAGACCCAGTACTTC. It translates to CAWSAGTGFAETQYF.

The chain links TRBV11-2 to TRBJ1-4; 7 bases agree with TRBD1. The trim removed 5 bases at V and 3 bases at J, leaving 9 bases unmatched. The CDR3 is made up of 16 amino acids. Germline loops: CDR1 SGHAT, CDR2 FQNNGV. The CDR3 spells CASSLSSGTANEKLFF. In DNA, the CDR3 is TGTGCCAGCAGCCTCTCATCCGGGACAGCTAATGAAAAACTGTTTTTT.

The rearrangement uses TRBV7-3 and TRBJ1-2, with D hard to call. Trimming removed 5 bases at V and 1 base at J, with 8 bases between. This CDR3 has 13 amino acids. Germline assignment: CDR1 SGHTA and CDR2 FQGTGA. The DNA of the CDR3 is TGTGCCAGCAGCGATCCAGATAACTATGGCTACACCTTC. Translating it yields CASSDPDNYGYTF. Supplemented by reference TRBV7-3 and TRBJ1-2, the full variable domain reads GAGVSQTPSNKVTEKGKYVELRCDPISGHTALYWYRQSLGQGPEFLIYFQGTGAADDSGLPNDRFFAVRPEGSVSTLKIQRTERGDSAVYLCASSDPDNYGYTFGSGTRLTVV.

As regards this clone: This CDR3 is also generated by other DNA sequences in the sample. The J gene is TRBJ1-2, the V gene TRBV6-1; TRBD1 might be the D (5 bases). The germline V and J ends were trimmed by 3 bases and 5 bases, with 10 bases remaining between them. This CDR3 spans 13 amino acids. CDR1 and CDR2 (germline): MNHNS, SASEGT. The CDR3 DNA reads TGTGCCAGCAGTGAGTCCCAGGGTTATGGCTACACCTTC. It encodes CASSESQGYGYTF.

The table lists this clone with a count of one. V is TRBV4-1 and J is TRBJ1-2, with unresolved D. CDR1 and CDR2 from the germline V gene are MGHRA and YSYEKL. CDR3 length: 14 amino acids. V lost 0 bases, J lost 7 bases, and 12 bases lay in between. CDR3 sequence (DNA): TGCGCCAGCAGCCAAGAGGTCGCTGTGAGTGGCTACACCTTC. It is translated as CASSQEVAVSGYTF.

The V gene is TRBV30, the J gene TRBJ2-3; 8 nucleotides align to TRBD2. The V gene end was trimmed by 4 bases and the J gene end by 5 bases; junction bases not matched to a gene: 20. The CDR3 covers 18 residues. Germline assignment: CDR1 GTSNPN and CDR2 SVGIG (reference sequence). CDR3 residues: CAWNRRASGGRPRDTQYF. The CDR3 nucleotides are TGTGCCTGGAACCGCCGAGCGTCGGGAGGGCGGCCCCGAGATACGCAGTATTTT.